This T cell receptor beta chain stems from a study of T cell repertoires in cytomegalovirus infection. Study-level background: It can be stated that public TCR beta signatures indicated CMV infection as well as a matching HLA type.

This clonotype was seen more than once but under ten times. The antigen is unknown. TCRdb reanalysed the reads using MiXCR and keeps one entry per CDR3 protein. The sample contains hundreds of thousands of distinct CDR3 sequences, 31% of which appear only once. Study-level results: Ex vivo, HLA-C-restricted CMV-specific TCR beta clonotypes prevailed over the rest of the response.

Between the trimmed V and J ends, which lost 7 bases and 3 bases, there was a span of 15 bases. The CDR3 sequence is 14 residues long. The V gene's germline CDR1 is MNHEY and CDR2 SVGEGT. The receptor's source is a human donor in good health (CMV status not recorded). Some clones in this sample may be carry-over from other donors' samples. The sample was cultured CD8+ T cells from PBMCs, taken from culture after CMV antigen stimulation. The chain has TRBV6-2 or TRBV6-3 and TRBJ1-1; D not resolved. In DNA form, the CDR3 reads TGTGCCAGCATCCCCGAGGGAGCTCACACTGAAGCTTTCTTT. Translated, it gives CASIPEGAHTEAFF.